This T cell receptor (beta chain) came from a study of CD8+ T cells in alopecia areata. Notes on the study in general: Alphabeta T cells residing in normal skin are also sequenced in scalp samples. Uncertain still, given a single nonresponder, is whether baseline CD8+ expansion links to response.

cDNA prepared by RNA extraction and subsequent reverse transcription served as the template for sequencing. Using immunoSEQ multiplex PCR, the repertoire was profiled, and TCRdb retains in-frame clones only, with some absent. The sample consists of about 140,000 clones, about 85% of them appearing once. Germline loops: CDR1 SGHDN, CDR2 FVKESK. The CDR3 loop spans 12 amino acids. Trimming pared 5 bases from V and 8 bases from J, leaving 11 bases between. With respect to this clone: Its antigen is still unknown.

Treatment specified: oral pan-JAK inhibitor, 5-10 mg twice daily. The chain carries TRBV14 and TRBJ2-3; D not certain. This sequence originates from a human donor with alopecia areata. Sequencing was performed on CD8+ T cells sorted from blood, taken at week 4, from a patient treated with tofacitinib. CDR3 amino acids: CASSTLVVTQYF. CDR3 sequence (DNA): TGTGCCAGCAGCACCCTCGTGGTTACGCAGTATTTT.